The rows below give T cell receptor beta chains drawn from one sample of a study of patients and donors after allogeneic stem cell transplantation. MiXCR, applied by TCRdb to the RT-PCR reads, yields one record per CDR3 protein. The sample holds about 19,000 distinct CDR3 sequences, about 5% seen once. The specimen was blood, either unsorted or a sorted T cell fraction (not recorded which). These receptors all come from a human donor who was either an allogeneic HSCT recipient or a stem cell or donor lymphocyte infusion donor (not recorded which). It is not recorded whose cells these are; they may come from a transplant donor. Both conserved end residues are part of each CDR3. The order of the fields is J gene, V gene, clone size, D gene, CDR3 protein, CDR3 DNA. A D gene is named only where the DNA matches it firmly. Not all rows give a size; the values are once, few, many and, for expanded clones, a class.

>TRBJ1-4|TRBV6-1|many|TRBD1
CASARQGARTNEKLFF
TGTGCCAGCGCTCGTCAGGGGGCGCGTACTAATGAAAAACTGTTTTTT
>TRBJ1-2|TRBV19|many|NA
CASSRKPTGMPNYGYTF
TGTGCCAGTAGTAGAAAACCTACAGGAATGCCTAACTATGGCTACACCTTC
>TRBJ1-1|TRBV7-8|many|NA
CASSSQGLNTEAFF
TGTGCCAGCAGCTCACAGGGATTGAACACTGAAGCTTTCTTT
>TRBJ1-1|TRBV7-9|many|TRBD1
CASSPTGQGHTEAFF
TGTGCCAGCAGCCCCACGGGACAGGGACACACTGAAGCTTTCTTT
>TRBJ1-5|TRBV7-9|many|NA
CASSLEGTQPQHF
TGTGCCAGCAGCTTAGAGGGGACTCAGCCCCAGCATTTT
>TRBJ1-1|TRBV20-1|many|NA
CSVRRAFF
TGCAGTGTTCGTCGGGCTTTCTTT
>TRBJ2-3|TRBV7-8|many|TRBD2
CASSRREARTDTQYF
TGTGCCAGCAGCCGTCGGGAGGCCAGGACAGATACGCAGTATTTT
>TRBJ2-5|TRBV9|few|NA
CASSARRGQETQYF
TGTGCCAGCAGCGCGAGGAGGGGGCAAGAGACCCAGTACTTC
>TRBJ2-5|TRBV20-1|NA|TRBD2
CSARRLAGPQETQYF
TGCAGTGCTAGGAGACTAGCGGGGCCCCAAGAGACCCAGTACTTC
>TRBJ2-3|TRBV10-3|medium-sized|NA
CATFPAPTADTQYF
TGTGCCACCTTCCCTGCCCCAACGGCGGATACGCAGTATTTT
>TRBJ1-1|TRBV5-1|many|NA
CASSLEGFDTEAFF
TGCGCCAGCAGCTTGGAAGGGTTTGACACTGAAGCTTTCTTT
>TRBJ2-2|TRBV5-6|few|NA
CASSASGTGTGELFF
TGTGCCAGCAGCGCCTCCGGGACCGGCACCGGGGAGCTGTTTTTT
>TRBJ1-1|TRBV13|few|NA
CASSTRWDGGNTEAFF
TGTGCCAGCAGCACCCGTTGGGACGGAGGGAACACTGAAGCTTTCTTT
>TRBJ2-3|TRBV4-2|many|TRBD2
CASSQGLADGTDTQYF
TGTGCCAGCAGCCAAGGGCTAGCGGACGGCACAGATACGCAGTATTTT
>TRBJ2-5|TRBV5-1|few|TRBD1
CASSPTGDRETQYF
TGCGCCAGCAGCCCCACAGGGGACCGAGAGACCCAGTACTTC
>TRBJ1-2|TRBV4-1|many|NA
CASSRGREGGYTF
TGCGCCAGCAGCCGCGGAAGGGAGGGTGGCTACACCTTC
>TRBJ1-1|TRBV18|many|NA
CASSPSSGGTEAFF
TGTGCCAGCTCACCCTCCTCCGGTGGTACTGAAGCTTTCTTT
>TRBJ2-3|TRBV15|few|NA
CATSRGQRQSTDTQYF
TGTGCCACCAGCAGGGGGCAGAGGCAGAGCACAGATACGCAGTATTTT
>TRBJ2-2|TRBV7-2|many|NA
CASSLDGRRRAPGELFF
TGTGCCAGCAGCTTAGACGGGCGGAGACGGGCTCCCGGGGAGCTGTTTTTT
>TRBJ2-4|TRBV10-3|many|NA
CAISESGSAKNIQYF
TGTGCCATCAGTGAGTCGGGGAGTGCCAAAAACATTCAGTACTTC
>TRBJ1-1|TRBV7-9|many|NA
CASSLTSEAFF
TGTGCCAGCAGCTTGACATCTGAAGCTTTCTTT
>TRBJ1-3|TRBV12-5|few|NA
CASGTSASGNTIYF
TGTGCTAGTGGTACGTCGGCCTCTGGAAACACCATATATTTT
>TRBJ2-1|TRBV5-4|few|TRBD2
CASSFTGSGGVNEQFF
TGTGCCAGCAGCTTTACTGGGAGCGGGGGGGTCAATGAGCAGTTCTTC
>TRBJ2-7|TRBV7-8|many|NA
CASSLDRRRVYEQYF
TGTGCCAGCAGCTTAGACAGGCGTAGGGTCTACGAGCAGTACTTC
>TRBJ2-7|TRBV4-2|medium-sized|NA
CASSQDIMGYEQYF
TGTGCCAGCAGCCAAGATATTATGGGCTACGAGCAGTACTTC
>TRBJ2-7|TRBV5-1|many|NA
CASRPGTGVYEQYF
TGCGCCAGCAGACCCGGGACCGGTGTCTACGAGCAGTACTTC
>TRBJ1-3|TRBV6-1|many|NA
CASTLGHSGNTIYF
TGTGCCAGCACCCTGGGCCATTCTGGAAACACCATATATTTT
>TRBJ2-7|TRBV7-9|many|TRBD2
CASSSQLAGSPYEQYF
TGTGCCAGCAGCTCCCAACTAGCGGGGTCCCCCTACGAGCAGTACTTC
>TRBJ1-6|TRBV5-6|many|NA
CASSLRGKYNSPLHF
TGTGCCAGCAGCTTGCGGGGTAAATATAATTCACCCCTCCACTTT
>TRBJ2-3|TRBV7-6|many|TRBD2
CASSSYGGGPDTQYF
TGTGCCAGCAGCTCCTACGGGGGAGGGCCAGATACGCAGTATTTT
>TRBJ1-2|TRBV6-1|NA|TRBD1
CASTHRGHYGYTF
TGTGCCAGCACCCACAGGGGGCACTATGGCTACACCTTC
>TRBJ1-3|TRBV29-1|many|NA
CSVEPRSGNTIYF
TGCAGCGTTGAACCCCGCTCTGGAAACACCATATATTTT
>TRBJ1-1|TRBV6-1|few|NA
CASRGGQKNTEAFF
TGTGCCAGCAGGGGGGGACAAAAGAACACTGAAGCTTTCTTT
>TRBJ2-5|TRBV7-8|few|NA
CAGAQGLEDTQYF
TGTGCCGGCGCCCAGGGCCTTGAAGACACCCAGTACTTC
>TRBJ2-3|TRBV29-1|NA|TRBD2
CSVEDRGLEREKDTQYF
TGCAGCGTTGAAGATAGGGGTCTGGAGCGGGAGAAAGATACGCAGTATTTT
>TRBJ2-3|TRBV14|many|NA
CASSQGNTQYF
TGTGCCAGCAGCCAAGGGAATACGCAGTATTTT
>TRBJ2-7|TRBV7-9|NA|TRBD1
CASSLGVTGIGEQYF
TGTGCCAGCAGCTTAGGTGTGACAGGGATCGGCGAGCAGTACTTC
>TRBJ2-1|TRBV25-1|many|TRBD1
CASSLHRGLSDEQFF
TGTGCCAGCAGCCTCCACAGGGGCTTGAGCGATGAGCAGTTCTTC
>TRBJ2-7|TRBV11-1|many|TRBD1
CASRRTGSSYEQYF
TGTGCCAGCCGACGGACAGGGAGCTCCTACGAGCAGTACTTC
>TRBJ1-6|TRBV10-3|many|TRBD1
CAISETGQGGSPLHF
TGTGCCATCAGCGAGACGGGACAGGGAGGGTCACCCCTCCACTTT
>TRBJ2-7|TRBV7-9|NA|NA
CASSLRYEQYF
TGTGCCAGCAGCTTAAGGTACGAGCAGTACTTC
>TRBJ2-3|TRBV2|many|NA
CADSDDTDTQYF
TGTGCCGATTCGGACGACACAGATACGCAGTATTTT
>TRBJ1-2|TRBV5-1|many|NA
CASSLGHYGYTF
TGCGCCAGCAGCTTGGGACACTATGGCTACACCTTC
>TRBJ2-5|TRBV6-1|few|NA
CASSRQSQETQYF
TGTGCCAGCAGTCGACAGTCCCAAGAGACCCAGTACTTC
>TRBJ2-3|TRBV27|medium-sized|TRBD1
CASSSGTGYDTQYF
TGTGCCAGCAGTTCGGGGACAGGGTACGATACGCAGTATTTT
>TRBJ2-5|TRBV11-2|many|NA
CASSSPVEGETQYF
TGTGCCAGCAGCTCCCCTGTGGAGGGGGAGACCCAGTACTTC
>TRBJ2-5|TRBV6-1|few|TRBD2
CASSTGGRRETQYF
TGTGCCAGCAGCACGGGGGGTCGTAGGGAGACCCAGTACTTC
>TRBJ1-2|TRBV4-1|many|NA
CASSPLTGLPNYGYTF
TGCGCCAGCAGCCCCCTTACAGGGCTCCCAAACTATGGCTACACCTTC
>TRBJ2-1|TRBV18|NA|TRBD2
CASSPRSGRGNEQFF
TGTGCCAGCTCACCACGAAGCGGGAGGGGGAATGAGCAGTTCTTC
>TRBJ2-6|TRBV12-3/TRBV12-4|many|NA
CASSSANVLTF
TGTGCCAGCAGTTCGGCCAACGTCCTGACTTTC
>TRBJ2-5|TRBV6-1|many|NA
CASSGQALSQYF
TGTGCCAGCAGTGGACAGGCTCTTTCCCAGTACTTC
>TRBJ1-4|TRBV7-9|many|NA
CASILNEKLFF
TGTGCCAGCATCTTGAATGAAAAACTGTTTTTT
>TRBJ1-5|TRBV19|many|NA
CASNLLGDNQPQHF
TGTGCCAGTAACCTGTTAGGTGACAATCAGCCCCAGCATTTT
>TRBJ1-6|TRBV3-1|many|NA
CASSQDWGGYNSPLHF
TGTGCCAGCAGCCAAGACTGGGGGGGCTATAATTCACCCCTCCACTTT
>TRBJ1-1|TRBV18|few|TRBD1
CASSPAGQANTEAFF
TGTGCCAGCTCACCAGCAGGACAGGCGAACACTGAAGCTTTCTTT
>TRBJ2-7|TRBV21-1|many|NA
CASTSGTENSYEQYF
TGTGCCAGCACCTCCGGGACGGAAAACTCCTACGAGCAGTACTTC
>TRBJ2-7|TRBV6-2/TRBV6-3|many|NA
CASSPRGYEQYF
TGTGCCAGCAGTCCCCGGGGCTACGAGCAGTACTTC
>TRBJ1-2|TRBV7-9|NA|TRBD1
CASRTDRGEYGYTF
TGTGCCAGCAGAACGGACAGGGGGGAATATGGCTACACCTTC